Below, 21 T cell receptor beta chains from the same sample are listed, as sequenced in a study of blood T cell repertoires in COVID-19. Clones were read by immunoSEQ multiplex PCR, and TCRdb kept only the in-frame ones, dropping some. The data hold some 140,000 clones, with around 80% observed a single time. The sequenced sample was peripheral blood. These receptors originate from a man aged 60-69 years who had recovered from COVID-19.

The genes are TRBV11-2 and TRBJ2-1, with D possibly matching TRBD2 (5 bases). This CDR3 comprises 15 residues. Trimming pared 5 bases from V and 4 bases from J, leaving 15 bases between. Germline CDR1 and CDR2: SGHAT and FQNNGV. CDR3 DNA: TGTGCCAGCAGCCTCATGTGGGAGACATACAATGAGCAGTTCTTC. Protein sequence: CASSLMWETYNEQFF. The entire variable domain, with the rest obtained from reference TRBV11-2 and TRBJ2-1, is as follows: EAGVAQSPRYKIIEKRQSVAFWCNPISGHATLYWYQQILGQGPKLLIQFQNNGVVDDSQLPKDRFSAERLKGVDSTLKIQPAKLEDSAVYLCASSLMWETYNEQFFGPGTRLTVL.

This clone has just one count. The rearrangement links TRBV29-1 to TRBJ1-4, with a tentative D call TRBD1 (5 bases). Germline V gives CDR1 SQVTM, CDR2 ANQGSEA. This CDR3 is built from 13 residues. Trimming cost V 0 bases and J 8 bases, with 10 bases left between them. The DNA of the CDR3 is TGCAGCGTTGAAGACAGGGTACGGGAAAAACTGTTTTTT. It is translated as CSVEDRVREKLFF. Supplemented by reference TRBV29-1 and TRBJ1-4, the full variable domain reads SAVISQKPSRDICQRGTSLTIQCQVDSQVTMMFWYRQQPGQSLTLIATANQGSEATYESGFVIDKFPISRPNLTFSTLTVSNMSPEDSSIYLCSVEDRVREKLFFGSGTQLSVL.

The chain has TRBV13 and TRBJ2-6; D is perhaps TRBD2 (5 bases). Germline V gene data show CDR1 as PRHDT and CDR2 as FYEKMQ (reference sequence). The CDR3 is 14 amino acids. Trimming shortened V by 7 bases and J by 4 bases, and 11 bases separated the two germline ends. The CDR3 loop is CASKLTNGANVLTF. In DNA, the CDR3 is TGTGCCAGCAAGCTGACTAACGGGGCCAACGTCCTGACTTTC. The complete variable domain, with remaining parts taken from reference TRBV13 and TRBJ2-6, reads AAGVIQSPRHLIKEKRETATLKCYPIPRHDTVYWYQQGPGQDPQFLISFYEKMQSDKGSIPDRFSAQQFSDYHSELNMSSLELGDSALYFCASKLTNGANVLTFGAGSRLTVL.

This chain joins TRBV28 and TRBJ2-1, with TRBD1 matching 8 bases. The CDR3 contains 15 residues. Germline V gene data show CDR1 as MDHEN and CDR2 as SYDVKM. The junction had 4 bases not matched to a gene; V was cut back by 5 bases and J by 1 base. The DNA for the CDR3 is TGTGCCAGCAGTGACTACAGGGGGTCCTACAATGAGCAGTTCTTC. This gives the protein CASSDYRGSYNEQFF.

The chain employs TRBV9 and TRBJ1-2, with 7 nucleotides matching TRBD1. There are 14 residues in the CDR3. CDR1 and CDR2 (germline): SGDLS, YYNGEE. The V and J ends lost 4 bases and 3 bases, in that order; junction bases with no gene match: 6. The DNA for the CDR3 is TGTGCCAGCAGCCCCCTCGGACAGGACTATGGCTACACCTTC. It encodes CASSPLGQDYGYTF.

Remarks on this clone: Germline and junction disagree at one end, which may indicate a read error. V is TRBV7-7 and J is TRBJ2-1; tentative D call: TRBD2 (6 bases). Looked up from germline, CDR1 is SSHAT and CDR2 is FNYEAQ (reference sequence). The length of the CDR3 is 13 residues. The CDR3 loop is CASSSTRQGEQFF. CDR3 coding DNA: TGTGCTAGCAGCTCGACTAGGCAGGGTGAGCAGTTCTTC. The entire variable domain, with the rest obtained from reference TRBV7-7 and TRBJ2-1, is as follows: GAGVSQSPRYKVTKRGQDVTLRCDPISSHATLYWYQQALGQGPEFLTYFNYEAQPDKSGLPSDRFSAERPEGSISTLTIQRTEQRDSAMYRCASSSTRQGEQFFGPGTRLTVL.

J is TRBJ1-1 and V is TRBV10-3; 7 nucleotides align to TRBD1. The germline gives CDR1 ENHRY, CDR2 SYGVKD. The trim removed 0 bases at V and 0 bases at J, leaving 13 bases unmatched. The CDR3 contains 19 residues. The chain's CDR3 is CAISESSGRLTGMNTEAFF. The CDR3 nucleotides read TGTGCCATCAGTGAGTCGAGTGGCCGACTGACAGGGATGAACACTGAAGCTTTCTTT.

The rearrangement links TRBV19 to TRBJ2-4; TRBD1 agrees at 8 bases. The CDR3 has 15 amino acids. Germline V gives CDR1 LNHDA, CDR2 SQIVND (reference sequence). V was clipped by 1 base and J by 10 bases; unmatched bases: 9. The DNA for the CDR3 is TGTGCCAGTAGTATAGGCTCGGCAGGGGGCTCAATTCAGTACTTC. Encoded protein: CASSIGSAGGSIQYF. Full variable domain (rest looked up from reference TRBV19 and TRBJ2-4): DGGITQSPKYLFRKEGQNVTLSCEQNLNHDAMYWYRQDPGQGLRLIYYSQIVNDFQKGDIAEGYSVSREKKESFPLTVTSAQKNPTAFYLCASSIGSAGGSIQYFGAGTRLSVL.

The rearrangement joins TRBV28 to TRBJ2-7, with 9 positions matching TRBD1. The CDR3 extends over 15 amino acids. Germline CDR1 reads MDHEN; CDR2 reads SYDVKM. Unmatched junction bases numbered 11, after V lost 4 bases and J lost 7 bases. CDR3 DNA: TGTGCCAGCAGTTCTATTGGACAGGGGTTAAGAGAGCAGTACTTC. Its protein product is CASSSIGQGLREQYF.

The rearrangement uses TRBV11-2 and TRBJ2-5; a weak D match, TRBD1 (6 bases). Germline lookup yields CDR1 SGHAT and CDR2 FQNNGV. The CDR3 consists of 15 residues. With 1 base removed from V and 5 bases from J, the gap between germline ends came to 14 bases. CDR3 nucleotide sequence: TGTGCCAGCAGCTTAGCGTGGGACATTAGGGAGACCCAGTACTTC. Residues: CASSLAWDIRETQYF. Based on the CDR3 plus reference TRBV11-2 and TRBJ2-5, the full variable domain is EAGVAQSPRYKIIEKRQSVAFWCNPISGHATLYWYQQILGQGPKLLIQFQNNGVVDDSQLPKDRFSAERLKGVDSTLKIQPAKLEDSAVYLCASSLAWDIRETQYFGPGTRLLVL.

The chain has TRBV18 and TRBJ2-1, with D maybe TRBD1 (6 bases). Germline V gene sequence: CDR1 KGHSH, CDR2 LQKENI. The V end lost 3 bases, the J end lost 7 bases, and 10 bases lay between the germline ends. The CDR3 extends over 13 amino acids. For the CDR3, the DNA is TGTGCCAGCTCACCGGAAAGGGGGAATGAGCAGTTCTTC. It is translated as CASSPERGNEQFF.

The chain carries TRBV24-1 and TRBJ2-1; D is undetermined. V was shortened by 3 bases and J by 7 bases, with 9 bases between the two germline ends. Germline-derived CDR1 and CDR2 are KGHDR and SFDVKD. CDR3 length: 13 amino acids. CDR3 nucleotide sequence: TGTGCCACCAGTGATGCCCTTACTAATGAGCAGTTCTTC. This translates into CATSDALTNEQFF.

V usage is TRBV7-2 and J usage is TRBJ2-2; 7 nucleotides agree with TRBD1. J gave up 6 bases and V 8 bases, and 15 bases lay outside the gene matches. Germline CDR1 SGHTA, CDR2 FQGNSA. CDR3 size: 16 residues. The CDR3 loop is CASVPGQSTRAGELFF. CDR3 nucleotides: TGTGCCAGCGTCCCGGGACAGTCTACGAGGGCCGGGGAGCTGTTTTTT.

The chain combines TRBV6-6 with TRBJ2-3, with 7 bases matching TRBD1. This CDR3 has 14 amino acids. Germline V gene lookup returns CDR1 MNHNY and CDR2 SVGAGI (reference sequence). The trim removed 4 bases at V and 1 base at J, leaving 2 bases unmatched. The CDR3 loop is CASSSGQGTDTQYF. The CDR3 coding sequence is TGTGCCAGCAGTTCAGGACAGGGCACAGATACGCAGTATTTT.

The rearrangement joins TRBV5-1 to TRBJ1-5, with D unclear. The length of the CDR3 is 13 residues. V lost 0 bases to trimming and J lost 1 base, with 2 bases between them. Germline CDR1 SGHRS, CDR2 YFSETQ. CDR3 sequence (DNA): TGCGCCAGCAGCTTGGCAAGCAATCAGCCCCAGCATTTT. This codes for CASSLASNQPQHF. The whole variable domain, remainder taken from reference TRBV5-1 and TRBJ1-5, is KAGVTQTPRYLIKTRGQQVTLSCSPISGHRSVSWYQQTPGQGLQFLFEYFSETQRNKGNFPGRFSGRQFSNSRSEMNVSTLELGDSALYLCASSLASNQPQHFGDGTRLSIL.

This clone was seen a few times. The chain couples TRBV24-1 to TRBJ1-2; D may be TRBD1 (6 bases). Trimming shortened V by 6 bases and J by 3 bases, and 7 bases separated the two germline ends. This CDR3 is built from 12 residues. Germline V gives CDR1 KGHDR, CDR2 SFDVKD. CDR3 loop: CATSSGDYGYTF. CDR3 sequence (DNA): TGTGCCACCAGTTCAGGGGACTATGGCTACACCTTC.

The chain links TRBV5-1 to TRBJ2-7, with 12 bases matching TRBD2. CDR1 and CDR2 (germline): SGHRS, YFSETQ. V gave up 2 bases and J gave up 5 bases; unmatched junction bases: 5. The CDR3 contains 15 residues. CDR3 amino acids: CASSLGSSGGDEQYF. For the CDR3, the DNA is TGCGCCAGCAGCTTAGGATCTAGCGGGGGGGACGAGCAGTACTTC.

The chain couples TRBV19 to TRBJ2-3; D not resolved. Germline V gene data show CDR1 as LNHDA and CDR2 as SQIVND (reference sequence). The ends were cut back, 5 bases at V and 0 bases at J, with 18 bases in the middle. This CDR3 has 17 residues. CDR3 in DNA: TGTGCCAGTAGTCCCCCTTCGGTGCGGTTGAGCACAGATACGCAGTATTTT. Translated, it gives CASSPPSVRLSTDTQYF. Together with reference TRBV19 and TRBJ2-3, the CDR3 gives the full variable domain: DGGITQSPKYLFRKEGQNVTLSCEQNLNHDAMYWYRQDPGQGLRLIYYSQIVNDFQKGDIAEGYSVSREKKESFPLTVTSAQKNPTAFYLCASSPPSVRLSTDTQYFGPGTRLTVL.

J is TRBJ2-2 and V is TRBV2, with 8 nucleotides matching TRBD1. The CDR3 runs 15 residues. Trimming removed 5 bases from V and 3 bases from J; junction bases left unmatched: 5. Germline V CDR1 and CDR2: SNHLY, FYNNEI. CDR3 DNA: TGTGCCAGCAGTAAGGACAGGGTTCACACCGGGGAGCTGTTTTTT. It is translated as CASSKDRVHTGELFF.

Here the CDR3 reads CASSEVLGQTTGELFF. Written as DNA, the CDR3 is TGTGCCAGCAGTGAAGTACTGGGGCAGACCACCGGGGAGCTGTTTTTT. This chain links TRBV6-1 with TRBJ2-2; tentatively, D is TRBD1 (5 bases). CDR3 length: 16 residues. The V gene's germline CDR1 is MNHNS and CDR2 SASEGT. V gave up 1 base and J gave up 4 bases, with 13 bases separating them.

The chain couples TRBV3-1 (or the pseudogene TRBV3-2) to TRBJ2-1, with TRBD2 matching over 8 bases. In germline, CDR1 is LGHDT, CDR2 YNNKEL (reference sequence). The ends lost 0 bases at V and 9 bases at J; junction bases unmatched: 10. This CDR3 spans 16 amino acids. CDR3 sequence reads: CASSQDTGTSRPEQFF. CDR3 sequence (DNA): TGTGCCAGCAGCCAAGATACGGGGACTAGTAGGCCTGAGCAGTTCTTC.